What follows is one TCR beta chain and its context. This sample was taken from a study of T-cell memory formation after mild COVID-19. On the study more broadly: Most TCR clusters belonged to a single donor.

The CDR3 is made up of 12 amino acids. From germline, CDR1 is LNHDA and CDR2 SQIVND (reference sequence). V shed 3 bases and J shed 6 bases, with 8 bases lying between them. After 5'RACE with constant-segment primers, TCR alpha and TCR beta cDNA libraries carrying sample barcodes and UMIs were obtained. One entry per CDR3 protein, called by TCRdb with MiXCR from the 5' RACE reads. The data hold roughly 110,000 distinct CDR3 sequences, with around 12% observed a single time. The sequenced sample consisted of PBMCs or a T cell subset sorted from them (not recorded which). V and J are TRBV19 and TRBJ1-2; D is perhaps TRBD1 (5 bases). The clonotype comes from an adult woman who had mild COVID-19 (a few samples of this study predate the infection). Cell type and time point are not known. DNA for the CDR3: TGTGCCAGTAGTATGGGACTTAATGGCTACACCTTC. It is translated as CASSMGLNGYTF.